This TCR beta chain is from a study of response to subunit inactivated influenza vaccine. Whole-study results and caveats: The authors suggested that few new T cells are recruited per seasonal influenza vaccination.

In TCRdb, the RT-PCR reads were re-called with MiXCR into one record per CDR3 protein. Of hundreds of thousands of distinct CDR3 sequences in the sample, around 10% were seen once. As for this clonotype: The antigen is not known.

The CDR3 spans 14 residues. In germline, CDR1 is SGHTA, CDR2 FQGTGA. The germline V and J ends were trimmed by 6 bases and 4 bases, with 15 bases remaining between them. These data were also reused for a study on T cells expressing NK-cell markers. This second study says: UMIs accompanied the 5'RACE template switching by which TCR beta cDNA was made. Certain NKG2C+ T cell clones were expanded, and their HCMV specificity remained unclear.

The TCR was taken from a man between 45 and 60 years old who received an inactivated influenza vaccine. This sample comprised PBMCs from blood, obtained on the day of vaccination. This chain joins TRBV7-3 and TRBJ1-1, with D possibly matching TRBD1 (5 bases). The CDR3 loop reads CASSLFPGVTEAFF. CDR3 nucleotide sequence: TGTGCCAGCAGTTTATTTCCGGGGGTCACTGAAGCTTTCTTT.